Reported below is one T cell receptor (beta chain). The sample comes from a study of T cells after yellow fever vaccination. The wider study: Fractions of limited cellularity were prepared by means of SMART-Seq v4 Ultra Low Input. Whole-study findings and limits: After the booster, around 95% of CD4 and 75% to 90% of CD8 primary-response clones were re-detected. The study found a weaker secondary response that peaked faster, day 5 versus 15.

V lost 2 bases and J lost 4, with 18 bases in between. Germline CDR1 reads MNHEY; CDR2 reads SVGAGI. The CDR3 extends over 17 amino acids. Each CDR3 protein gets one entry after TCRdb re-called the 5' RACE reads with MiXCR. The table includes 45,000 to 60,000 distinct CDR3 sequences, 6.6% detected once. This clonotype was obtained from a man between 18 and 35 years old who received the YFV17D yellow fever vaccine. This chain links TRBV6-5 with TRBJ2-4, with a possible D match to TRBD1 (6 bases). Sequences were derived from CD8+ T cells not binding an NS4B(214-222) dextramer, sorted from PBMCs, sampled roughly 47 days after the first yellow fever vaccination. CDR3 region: CASSYGAPGVLKNIQYF. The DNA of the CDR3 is TGTGCCAGCAGTTACGGGGCGCCAGGGGTACTAAAAAACATTCAGTACTTC.